The 15 T cell receptor beta chains listed next were all sequenced from one sample in a study of T cell repertoires in cytomegalovirus infection. In TCRdb, the reads were re-called with MiXCR into one record per CDR3 protein. Of about 490,000 distinct CDR3 sequences listed, 10% to 12% are singletons. Sequencing was done on a sample of PBMCs. The receptors originated from a human donor in good health (CMV status not recorded). Some clones in this sample may be carry-over from other donors' samples.

This clonotype was seen many times. The V call is TRBV7-2, the J call TRBJ2-1; TRBD1 might be the D (7 bases). V gave up 6 bases and J gave up 7 bases, with 19 bases separating them. Germline CDR1 is SGHTA and CDR2 is FQGNSA. This CDR3 has 15 amino acids. The CDR3 region has the DNA TGTGCCAGCAGTTGGGGAGGCCCCAGGGGGAATGAGCAGTTCTTC. Amino acids: CASSWGGPRGNEQFF. The entire variable domain, with the rest obtained from reference TRBV7-2 and TRBJ2-1, is as follows: GAGVSQSPSNKVTEKGKDVELRCDPISGHTALYWYRQSLGQGLEFLIYFQGNSAPDKSGLPSDRFSAERTGGSVSTLTIQRTQQEDSAVYLCASSWGGPRGNEQFFGPGTRLTVL.

At least ten counts were recorded for this clonotype. This sequence joins TRBV18 and TRBJ2-1; 11 nucleotides match TRBD2. J lost 5 bases, V lost 0 bases, and 9 bases had no gene match. Germline lookup yields CDR1 KGHSH and CDR2 LQKENI. The CDR3 contains 18 residues. The chain's CDR3 is CASSPPSLAGATNNEQFF. The CDR3 DNA reads TGTGCCAGCTCACCACCCTCACTAGCGGGAGCCACGAACAATGAGCAGTTCTTC.

This clonotype has just a few counts. The V and J genes are TRBV25-1 and TRBJ1-3, with a weak D call TRBD1 (5 bases). Germline CDR1 and CDR2: MGHDK and SYGVNS. CDR3 length: 15 amino acids. V was clipped by 6 bases and J by 4 bases, with 16 bases between them. In DNA form, the CDR3 reads TGTGCCAGCAGCCCTCGGGACCAGTCCGGAAACACCATATATTTT. This encodes CASSPRDQSGNTIYF.

This clonotype was picked up many times. The V and J genes are TRBV7-8 and TRBJ2-5; 9 positions match TRBD2. The CDR3 is 16 amino acids. In germline, CDR1 is SGHVS, CDR2 FQNEAQ. The ends lost 3 bases at V and 2 bases at J; junction bases unmatched: 7. The chain's CDR3 is CASSLRLLAGQETQYF. The CDR3 DNA sequence: TGTGCCAGCAGCTTGAGGTTGCTAGCGGGACAAGAGACCCAGTACTTC.

This chain uses TRBV28 with TRBJ2-4; D may match TRBD1 or TRBD2 (7 bases each). Germline CDR1 and CDR2: MDHEN and SYDVKM. The V end lost 4 bases, the J end lost 7 bases, and 11 bases lay between the germline ends. This CDR3 is built from 13 residues. CDR3 in DNA: TGTGCCAGCAGTTCAGGGGGGGATAACATTCAGTACTTC. Its translation: CASSSGGDNIQYF.

This clonotype was detected many times. This rearrangement joins TRBV7-6 to TRBJ2-2; perhaps TRBD1 as D (5 bases). V lost 1 base to trimming and J lost 5 bases, with 17 bases between them. The germline CDR1 and CDR2 sequences are SGHVS and FNYEAQ. The length of the CDR3 is 17 residues. CDR3 nucleotides: TGTGCCAGCAGCTTAGACGCCGTAGCAGGGTTGACCGGGGAGCTGTTTTTT. It yields the protein CASSLDAVAGLTGELFF.

This clonotype was detected a few times. The V and J genes are TRBV7-7 and TRBJ2-2; D might be TRBD1 (6 bases). Germline V gives CDR1 SSHAT, CDR2 FNYEAQ (reference sequence). V lost 5 bases and J lost 7, with 17 bases in between. The CDR3 runs to 15 residues. The CDR3 DNA reads TGTGCCAGCAGCGCCAAAACAGGGTTCGGCGGGGAGCTGTTTTTT. Residues: CASSAKTGFGGELFF.

This chain links TRBV20-1 with TRBJ2-7, with TRBD2 identical over 9 bases. V was pared by 3 bases and J by 1 base, with 10 bases of the junction left unmatched. The CDR3 has 16 amino acids. The germline gives CDR1 DFQATT, CDR2 SNEGSKA (reference sequence). The CDR3 region is CSASSWSSGGSYEQYF. CDR3 sequence (DNA): TGCAGTGCTAGCAGCTGGTCGAGCGGGGGGTCCTACGAGCAGTACTTC.

The V and J genes are TRBV2 and TRBJ2-3, with no clear D. Germline CDR1 is SNHLY and CDR2 is FYNNEI. The V gene lost 6 bases and the J gene lost 5 bases, with 12 bases spanning the gap. The CDR3 is made up of 13 amino acids. CDR3 region: CASSSEWEDTQYF. The CDR3 DNA is TGTGCCAGCAGCTCCGAGTGGGAAGATACGCAGTATTTT.

This rearrangement joins TRBV6-5 to TRBJ2-5; TRBD2 matches 11 bases. Germline loops: CDR1 MNHEY, CDR2 SVGAGI. After removal of 6 bases from V and 3 bases from J, the junction contained 12 bases not matched to a gene. CDR3 length: 17 residues. CDR3 DNA: TGTGCCAGCAGCCCTGGAGCTAGCGGGGGGCAAGAAGAGACCCAGTACTTC. Its translation: CASSPGASGGQEETQYF.

In this sample, this clonotype turned up many times. The chain recombines TRBV6-1 with TRBJ2-7; maybe TRBD2 (5 bases). This CDR3 region has 11 residues. The V end was cut by 7 bases, the J end by 5 bases, with 9 bases between. The germline V gene has CDR1 MNHNS and CDR2 SASEGT. The CDR3 spells CASIYSDEQYF. For the CDR3, the DNA is TGTGCCAGCATTTATAGCGACGAGCAGTACTTC.

Ten or more counts support this clonotype. V and J are TRBV5-4 and TRBJ2-1, with TRBD1 as a possible D gene (5 bases). Germline CDR1 is SGHNT and CDR2 is YYREEE (reference sequence). The CDR3 spans 15 residues. With 5 bases removed from V and 1 base from J, the gap between germline ends came to 13 bases. In nucleotides, the CDR3 is TGTGCCAGCAGGGGTTCAGGGATTTCCTACAATGAGCAGTTCTTC. Translation gives CASRGSGISYNEQFF.

In this sample, this clonotype turned up many times. This chain joins TRBV27 and TRBJ1-1; D may be TRBD1 (6 bases). The germline CDR1 and CDR2 sequences are MNHEY and SMNVEV (reference sequence). Trimming shortened V by 7 bases and J by 2 bases, and 17 bases separated the two germline ends. The CDR3 is 15 residues long. CDR3 amino acids: CASTRGGAGNTEAFF. CDR3 nucleotide sequence: TGTGCCAGCACCCGGGGGGGGGCGGGAAACACTGAAGCTTTCTTT.

A few counts support this clonotype. The V and J genes are TRBV7-3 and TRBJ2-2, with 10 bases matching TRBD2. Trimming removed 1 base from V and 4 bases from J; junction bases left unmatched: 3. The V gene's germline CDR1 is SGHTA and CDR2 FQGTGA. The CDR3 spans 16 residues. CDR3 amino acids: CASSLNLAGVTGELFF. The CDR3 DNA is TGTGCCAGCAGCTTAAACCTAGCGGGAGTCACCGGGGAGCTGTTTTTT.

This clonotype has a count of ten or more. The V and J genes are TRBV7-3 and TRBJ2-7; 14 nucleotides match TRBD2. With 4 bases clipped from V and 5 bases from J, the junction kept 4 bases outside the gene matches. The CDR3 is 15 residues long. Looked up from germline, CDR1 is SGHTA and CDR2 is FQGTGA. The CDR3 bases are TGTGCCAGCAGCTCACCGGGACTAGCGGGAGACGAGCAGTACTTC. Residues: CASSSPGLAGDEQYF.